These 9 T cell receptor beta chains came from one sample sequenced in a study of glioma-infiltrating T cells after dendritic cell vaccination. The protocol was immunoSEQ multiplex PCR, while the TCRdb copy is restricted to in-frame clones and leaves out a portion. The profile covers under 100,000 clones, with around 85% appearing a single time and 2.5% to 3% taken by the ten largest. Sequences were derived from blood, sampled before dendritic cell vaccination. The receptors originated from a human donor with glioblastoma.

The genes are TRBV2 and TRBJ2-7; TRBD2 might be the D (5 bases). The V end lost 5 bases, the J end lost 2 bases, and 10 bases lay between the germline ends. The CDR3 is 13 residues long. CDR1 is SNHLY and CDR2 is FYNNEI in the germline V gene. The CDR3 region has the DNA TGTGCCAGCAGTAGGGAGAGCGCCTACGAGCAGTACTTC. Residues: CASSRESAYEQYF.

CDR3 region: CASSMAGIAFNSPLHF. In DNA, the CDR3 is TGTGCCAGTAGTATGGCGGGGATTGCGTTTAATTCACCCCTCCACTTT. The chain is built from TRBV19 and TRBJ1-6, with D hard to call. The length of the CDR3 is 16 residues. Germline assignment: CDR1 LNHDA and CDR2 SQIVND (reference sequence). Trimming cost V 3 bases and J 6 bases, with 15 bases left between them.

The gene calls are TRBV27 and TRBJ2-5; 12 bases align to TRBD2. The end of the DNA is better explained by TRBJ2-7, so the J call may be wrong. The length of the CDR3 is 14 residues. Germline values: CDR1 MNHEY, CDR2 SMNVEV (reference sequence). The CDR3 sequence: CASRRLAGVYEQYF. Written as DNA, the CDR3 is TGTGCCAGCAGGAGACTAGCGGGGGTCTACGAGCAGTACTTC.

This sequence joins TRBV5-1 and TRBJ2-7, with 12 bases fitting TRBD1. The V segment lost 4 bases and the J segment 3 bases; nucleotides outside the gene matches: 5. Germline V gene lookup returns CDR1 SGHRS and CDR2 YFSETQ. There are 15 residues in the CDR3. The CDR3 nucleotides are TGCGCCAGCAGCCCCGGGACAGGGGGCCTCTACGAGCAGTACTTC. Protein sequence: CASSPGTGGLYEQYF.

CDR3 sequence (DNA): TGTGCCAGTAGTCCCCCGGGACAGGGCTGGGAGACCCAGTACTTC. The encoded protein is CASSPPGQGWETQYF. J is TRBJ2-5 and V is TRBV19; TRBD1 matches 9 bases. Germline assignment: CDR1 LNHDA and CDR2 SQIVND (reference sequence). With V trimmed by 5 bases and J by 5 bases, 9 bases remained unmatched. The CDR3 sequence is 15 residues long.

The rearrangement joins TRBV6-1 to TRBJ1-4, with 8 bases lining up with TRBD1. Unmatched junction bases numbered 7, after V lost 6 bases and J lost 4 bases. The germline CDR1 and CDR2 sequences are MNHNS and SASEGT. The CDR3 extends over 15 amino acids. The CDR3, as DNA: TGTGCCAGCAGGTCCAGGGGGCTTGGTAATGAAAAACTGTTTTTT. Translating it yields CASRSRGLGNEKLFF.

The CDR3 sequence is CASSFGTLPNYGYTF. The DNA of the CDR3 is TGTGCCAGCAGCTTCGGGACACTACCTAACTATGGCTACACCTTC. The chain links TRBV11-2 to TRBJ1-2; a weak D match, TRBD1 (6 bases). The CDR3 spans 15 residues. V lost 3 bases and J 0 bases, leaving 11 bases between the germline ends. The germline gives CDR1 SGHAT, CDR2 FQNNGV.

The chain carries TRBV6-1 and TRBJ2-3; no firm D call. This CDR3 has 14 residues. CDR1 MNHNS and CDR2 SASEGT come from the germline V gene. The V end lost 3 bases, the J end lost 6 bases, and 13 bases lay between the germline ends. The CDR3 DNA sequence: TGTGCCAGCAGTGAGTGGTCGGTGGAGGATACGCAGTATTTT. It specifies CASSEWSVEDTQYF.

The rearrangement joins TRBV6-5 to TRBJ1-2; TRBD1 matches 10 bases. Looked up from germline, CDR1 is MNHEY and CDR2 is SVGAGI. CDR3 length equals 15 residues. The V segment lost 5 bases and the J segment 4 bases; nucleotides outside the gene matches: 7. Written as DNA, the CDR3 is TGTGCCAGCAGTCGCGGACAGGGGGATACCTATGGCTACACCTTC. As protein: CASSRGQGDTYGYTF.